Listed below are T cell receptor beta chains from one sample, sequenced in a study of cytomegalovirus exposure and HLA in healthy donors. The data were produced by immunoSEQ multiplex PCR, yet TCRdb's version contains in-frame clones alone and is incomplete. This sample has fewer than 150,000 clones, with over 50% found just once. Material: PBMCs. Receptor source: a human donor in good health. The CDR3 runs from the conserved cysteine through the conserved F or W. D genes are given only for firm matches. For some rows the clone size is stated as once, few or many, or as a class when expanded; others skip it.

abundance: once; d_gene: TRBD1; v_gene: TRBV5-1; j_gene: TRBJ1-2; CDR3aa: CASSNTGDYGYTF; CDR3nt: TGCGCCAGCAGCAACACAGGGGACTATGGCTACACCTTC
abundance: few; d_gene: .; v_gene: TRBV4-1; j_gene: TRBJ2-1; CDR3aa: CASSQVVGLPSNEQFF; CDR3nt: TGCGCCAGCAGCCAAGTGGTGGGACTCCCAAGCAATGAGCAGTTCTTC
abundance: .; d_gene: .; v_gene: TRBV10-2; j_gene: TRBJ2-5; CDR3aa: CASSEGPQETQYF; CDR3nt: TGCGCCAGCAGTGAGGGGCCGCAAGAGACCCAGTACTTC
abundance: .; d_gene: .; v_gene: TRBV7-3; j_gene: TRBJ2-2; CDR3aa: CASSLMSGDGELFF; CDR3nt: TGTGCCAGCAGCTTAATGTCGGGTGACGGGGAGCTGTTTTTT
abundance: once; d_gene: .; v_gene: TRBV28; j_gene: TRBJ1-2; CDR3aa: CASSSTGNYGYTF; CDR3nt: TGTGCCAGCAGTTCAACAGGGAACTATGGCTACACCTTC
abundance: .; d_gene: TRBD1; v_gene: TRBV4-1; j_gene: TRBJ1-1; CDR3aa: CASSPGTVVGTEAFF; CDR3nt: TGCGCCAGCAGCCCTGGGACAGTCGTTGGTACTGAAGCTTTCTTT
abundance: .; d_gene: .; v_gene: TRBV11-3; j_gene: TRBJ2-1; CDR3aa: CASSPGAGEQFF; CDR3nt: TGTGCCAGCAGCCCCGGCGCCGGGGAGCAGTTCTTC
abundance: .; d_gene: TRBD2; v_gene: TRBV4-1; j_gene: TRBJ2-1; CDR3aa: CASSQALLAGALFF; CDR3nt: TGCGCCAGCAGCCAAGCCCTACTAGCGGGGGCCTTGTTCTTC
abundance: .; d_gene: TRBD2; v_gene: TRBV2; j_gene: TRBJ2-1; CDR3aa: CASSGPGLESYNEQFF; CDR3nt: TGTGCCAGCAGTGGACCGGGACTAGAATCCTACAATGAGCAGTTCTTC
abundance: .; d_gene: TRBD1; v_gene: TRBV19; j_gene: TRBJ1-2; CDR3aa: CASTRDRAYGYTF; CDR3nt: TGTGCCAGTACCCGGGACAGGGCCTATGGCTACACCTTC
abundance: .; d_gene: .; v_gene: TRBV19; j_gene: TRBJ2-7; CDR3aa: CASSIGYSGYEQYF; CDR3nt: TGTGCCAGTAGTATAGGATACAGCGGGTACGAGCAGTACTTC
abundance: .; d_gene: .; v_gene: TRBV6-4; j_gene: TRBJ1-1; CDR3aa: CASSGERGTEAFF; CDR3nt: TGTGCCAGCAGTGGCGAACGGGGCACTGAAGCTTTCTTT
abundance: .; d_gene: TRBD2; v_gene: TRBV28; j_gene: TRBJ2-1; CDR3aa: CGTGTSGPYEQFF; CDR3nt: TGTGGGACCGGGACTAGCGGCCCCTATGAGCAGTTCTTC
abundance: .; d_gene: TRBD1; v_gene: TRBV27; j_gene: TRBJ2-7; CDR3aa: CASMNRDRGTEQYF; CDR3nt: TGTGCCAGCATGAACCGGGACAGGGGGACCGAGCAGTACTTC